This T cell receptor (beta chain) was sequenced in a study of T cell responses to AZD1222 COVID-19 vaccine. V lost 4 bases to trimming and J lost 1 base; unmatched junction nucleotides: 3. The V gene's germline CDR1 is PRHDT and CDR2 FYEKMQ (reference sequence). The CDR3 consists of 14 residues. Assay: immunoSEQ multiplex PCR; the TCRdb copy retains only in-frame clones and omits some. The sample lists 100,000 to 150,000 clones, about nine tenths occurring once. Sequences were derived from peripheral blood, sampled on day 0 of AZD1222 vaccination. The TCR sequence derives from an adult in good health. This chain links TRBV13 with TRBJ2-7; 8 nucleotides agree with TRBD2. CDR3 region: CASSSGLVSYEQYF. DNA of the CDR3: TGTGCCAGCAGCTCGGGACTAGTTTCCTACGAGCAGTACTTC.